The following is a T cell receptor beta chain sequence with its context. This clonotype was seen at least ten times. The antigen this receptor binds is unknown. Qualities for individual bases were not recorded, and no much larger clone is one base off. Blood bank volunteers in Maryland, USA served as the healthy controls. For the sorted-subset TCR libraries, the starting material was fewer than 1.2 million sorted CD4+ or CD8+ T cells. Peripheral blood was subjected to Ficoll-Hypaque density gradient centrifugation to isolate PBMCs, which were then cryopreserved in liquid nitrogen. Paired sorted CD4+ and CD8+ subsets came from healthy controls, HAM/TSP patients and MS patients. cDNA was synthesized by template-switch 5'RACE using a primer with a 10-nucleotide random unique molecular identifier that tagged each TCR transcript. Every sequencing run yielded over 160 million TCR-beta sequences covering 15-18 subjects. The RNeasy kit was used to extract total RNA. TCR-beta VDJ regions were amplified with primers for the TCR constant region and the 5'RACE anchor, using the KAPA Real-time Library Amplification kit. A first PCR added sample indexes and Illumina adaptors, and a second PCR then raised library yield. After Ampure bead purification, the TCR product of roughly 650 bp was size-selected on a 2% E-gel SizeSelection system. Before pooling, libraries had their quality checked on a Bioanalyzer, their concentration measured with Qubit, and their quantity determined with the Kapa Library Quantification kit. An Illumina HiSeq 2500 was used to sequence the libraries paired-end at 2 x 150 bp. To increase sequence diversity, about 23-32% phiX was spiked into each library pool. In the source study's methods: Quality-filtered reads were processed with the UMI-based MiGEC pipeline, which removed over 85% of raw TCR sequences during error correction. IMGT germline references were used for aligning VDJ genes, and each clonotype was defined as a unique CDR3 amino acid sequence together with its V-J genes. Clonal expansion, Shannon diversity, and CDR3 relatedness (CalcPairwiseDistances, ClusterSamples) were evaluated with VDJtools, and phylogenetic trees were built with CLCbio workbench. A clone was classed as expanded if it had 8 or more unique UMIs, a cutoff based on coefficient-of-variation modelling across technical triplicates. In TCRdb, the public reads were trimmed at Q25 with fastp and aligned with MiXCR, with productive beta chains retained. Each entry merges the rows of one CDR3 protein and shows their most common DNA and genes. The V and J calls shown here were made by TCRdb, not taken from the authors' results. Counted in this sample were about 14,000 distinct CDR3 sequences; roughly 6.9% of them appeared once. In total, the top ten clones hold approximately 25% of the sample.

The sample originates from a study of neurological immune-mediated disorders (dated by TCRdb to the late 2010s). Context from the whole study: Peripheral blood TCR-beta repertoires from patients with HTLV-I-associated myelopathy (HAM/TSP), patients with multiple sclerosis, and healthy controls were compared in the study using UMI-based sequencing. Alongside PBMC samples, the set of fewer than 110 TCR-beta libraries contained longitudinal samples, technical triplicates, and paired CD4+ and CD8+ T-cell subsets that had been sorted. The cohort included some 70 subjects: approximately 15 with HAM/TSP, some 35 with multiple sclerosis, and around 20 healthy controls.

Study-wide findings and limitations: TCR clonal expansion was greatest in HAM/TSP patients and smallest in MS patients, who ranked below even healthy controls. Expanded clones from different subjects shared no identical CDR3 amino acid sequences, which suggests that TCR-beta repertoires were private in all groups.

The TCR originated in a middle-aged woman in good health. Sample: CD8+ T cells from blood.

CDR3 reads: CSASKRGHGIPVSQETQYF. At the DNA level, the sequence is TGCAGTGCTAGTAAAAGAGGACACGGGATCCCAGTATCACAAGAGACCCAGTACTTC. Recombination connected TRBV20-1 to TRBJ2-5; the D gene assignment is perhaps TRBD1 or TRBD2, with each matching 5 bases. The germline V gene (reference sequence) sets CDR1 to DFQATT and CDR2 to SNEGSKA. From its cysteine to its phenylalanine, the CDR3 spans 19 amino acids. The read is trimmed to its CDR3 DNA, 57 bases read in frame from base 1. Relative to germline, V is 3 bases shorter and J is 2 bases shorter, with 28 bases between their ends.